What follows are 19 T cell receptor beta chains derived from one specimen sequenced in a study of T cells in localized non-small cell lung cancer. The method was immunoSEQ multiplex PCR; TCRdb's version includes in-frame clones alone and lacks a portion of them. This table has just under 1,000 clones, around 24% appearing once. The material was normal lung tissue next to the tumor, obtained before any cancer treatment. The receptors were gathered from a woman aged 40-70 years with stage III lung adenocarcinoma.

This clone was seen more than once but under ten times. This chain joins TRBV1 and TRBJ1-6. TRBV1 is classified as a pseudogene. This CDR3 is 17 amino acids long. The CDR3 DNA follows: TGCGCCAGCAGCCCCCCCTCCGAAATGGGGTATAATTCACCCCTCCACTTT. Protein product: CASSPPSEMGYNSPLHF.

The chain joins TRBV19 to TRBJ1-5, with TRBD1 identical over 10 bases. J lost 0 bases, V lost 9 bases, and 8 bases had no gene match. This CDR3 has 16 amino acids. Germline V gives CDR1 LNHDA, CDR2 SQIVND (reference sequence). CDR3: CASMNRDRGSNQPQHF. In DNA, the CDR3 is TGTGCCAGCATGAACCGGGACAGGGGTAGCAATCAGCCCCAGCATTTT.

A few counts support this clone. This chain links TRBV28 with TRBJ2-3; D ambiguous. Germline V gives CDR1 MDHEN, CDR2 SYDVKM. The length of the CDR3 is 13 residues. V shed 5 bases and J shed 2 bases, with 8 bases lying between them. The CDR3 is CASSPFSTDTQYF. Here the CDR3 DNA reads TGTGCCAGCAGTCCGTTCTCCACAGATACGCAGTATTTT.

This clone has just a few counts. The chain has TRBV28 and TRBJ2-1; no clear D gene. In germline, CDR1 is MDHEN, CDR2 SYDVKM. V was pared by 2 bases and J by 9 bases, with 11 bases between. This CDR3 is built from 13 residues. The CDR3 DNA follows: TGTGCCAGCAGTTTACCCCTAGTGTCTGAGCAGTTCTTC. Amino acid sequence: CASSLPLVSEQFF. Combining the CDR3 with reference TRBV28 and TRBJ2-1 gives the whole variable domain DVKVTQSSRYLVKRTGEKVFLECVQDMDHENMFWYRQDPGLGLRLIYFSYDVKMKEKGDIPEGYSVSREKKERFSLILESASTNQTSMYLCASSLPLVSEQFFGPGTRLTVL.

CDR3 coding DNA: TGTGCCAGTAGGGACAGCAATCAGCCCCAGCATTTT. Encoded protein: CASRDSNQPQHF. The rearrangement uses TRBV19 and TRBJ1-5; D gene ambiguous. CDR1 LNHDA and CDR2 SQIVND come from the germline V gene (reference sequence). V was shortened by 6 bases and J by 1 base, with 4 bases between the two germline ends. CDR3 length: 12 residues. Together with reference TRBV19 and TRBJ1-5, the CDR3 gives the full variable domain: DGGITQSPKYLFRKEGQNVTLSCEQNLNHDAMYWYRQDPGQGLRLIYYSQIVNDFQKGDIAEGYSVSREKKESFPLTVTSAQKNPTAFYLCASRDSNQPQHFGDGTRLSIL.

The table lists this clone with a few counts. The chain combines TRBV11-3 with TRBJ1-4, with D possibly being TRBD1 (5 bases). V was pared by 5 bases and J by 7 bases, with 17 bases between. CDR3 size: 15 residues. Germline values: CDR1 SGHNT, CDR2 YENEEA. CDR3 coding DNA: TGTGCCAGCAGCGGCGACAGTACCCTCCCTGAAAAACTGTTTTTT. It translates to CASSGDSTLPEKLFF.

This sequence joins TRBV6-8 and TRBJ1-1, with 9 bases fitting TRBD1. J gave up 0 bases and V 6 bases, and 11 bases lay outside the gene matches. CDR3 size: 17 residues. The germline CDR1 and CDR2 sequences are MNHGY and SAAAGT. CDR3: CASSRNLQGALNTEAFF. In DNA, the CDR3 is TGTGCCAGCAGCCGTAATCTACAGGGGGCATTGAACACTGAAGCTTTCTTT.

This clone counts as medium-sized (0.01 to 0.1%). The chain uses TRBV11-3 and TRBJ1-2, with TRBD1 identical over 8 bases. Germline loops: CDR1 SGHNT, CDR2 YENEEA. The CDR3 length is 16 residues. Unmatched junction bases numbered 12, after V lost 5 bases and J lost 4 bases. The CDR3 DNA follows: TGTGCCAGCAGCCCGCGGCAGGGGGCAGTGCCCTATGGCTACACCTTC. Translated: CASSPRQGAVPYGYTF.

In its sample, this clone was seen a few times. The rearrangement links TRBV6-8 to TRBJ1-5; D not resolved. CDR3 size: 14 residues. Trimming took 2 bases from V and 2 from J, leaving 7 bases between them. Per germline, CDR1 MNHGY and CDR2 SAAAGT. CDR3 DNA: TGTGCCAGCAGTTACGAGCAGGGCAATCAGCCCCAGCATTTT. Translated, it gives CASSYEQGNQPQHF.

The rearrangement uses TRBV11-3 and TRBJ1-2; 9 nucleotides align to TRBD1. The CDR3 has 15 residues. Per the germline V gene, CDR1 is SGHNT and CDR2 is YENEEA. V lost 3 bases, J lost 3 bases, and 5 bases stayed unmatched. The CDR3 protein is CASSLEGTGHYGYTF. CDR3 sequence (DNA): TGTGCCAGCAGCTTGGAGGGGACAGGGCACTATGGCTACACCTTC.

This clone was seen a handful of times. One junction end does not reproduce the germline sequence, and a read error may be involved. The chain combines TRBV11-3 with TRBJ2-2, with TRBD1 matching over 9 bases. CDR3 length: 15 residues. Germline V gene data show CDR1 as SGHNT and CDR2 as YENEEA. CDR3 protein: CASSLGQGNTGELFF. The CDR3 nucleotides read TGTGCTAGCAGCTTGGGACAGGGTAACACCGGGGAGCTGTTTTTT.

CDR3 protein: CASSLGQGNTIYF. The CDR3 coding sequence is TGCGCCAGCAGCCTGGGACAGGGAAACACCATATATTTT. The V and J genes are TRBV1 and TRBJ1-3; TRBD1, as called in the table, went unchecked against the DNA. TRBV1 is designated a pseudogene. The CDR3 is 13 residues long.

This clone is medium-sized within its sample. This chain links TRBV11-3 with TRBJ2-7; 7 nucleotides align to TRBD2. V was clipped by 3 bases and J by 1 base; unmatched bases: 6. This CDR3 spans 15 amino acids. The germline CDR1 and CDR2 sequences are SGHNT and YENEEA. CDR3 sequence reads: CASSLERGLSYEQYF. Here the CDR3 DNA reads TGTGCCAGCAGCTTGGAGCGGGGCCTATCCTACGAGCAGTACTTC.

The J gene is TRBJ2-1, the V gene TRBV23-1, with 11 bases matching TRBD2. TRBV23-1 is an ORF for which the function is uncertain. The CDR3 contains 16 residues. V was clipped by 7 bases and J by 0 bases; unmatched bases: 5. The CDR3 DNA sequence: TGCGCCAGCAACTTCGGACTAGCGGGCTCCTACAATGAGCAGTTCTTC. Amino acid sequence: CASNFGLAGSYNEQFF.

The V and J genes are TRBV15 and TRBJ2-5; D gene ambiguous. CDR3 length: 16 residues. Trimming took 2 bases from V and 5 from J, leaving 18 bases between them. Germline-derived CDR1 and CDR2 are LNHNV and YYDKDF (reference sequence). CDR3: CATSRSPSLASETQYF. For the CDR3, the DNA is TGTGCCACCAGCAGATCACCGAGCCTTGCGAGCGAGACCCAGTACTTC.

This clone came up a few times. The germline gene is not matched at one end of the junction; a read error may be the cause. J is TRBJ2-1 and V is TRBV6-8; tentative D call: TRBD2 (6 bases). Germline CDR1 is MNHGY and CDR2 is SAAAGT. This CDR3 contains 14 residues. The CDR3 sequence: CAISAATRYNEQFF. CDR3 coding DNA: TGTGCCATCAGTGCCGCGACTAGGTACAATGAGCAGTTCTTC.

This clone has just a few counts. The gene calls are TRBV4-1 and TRBJ1-5; D possibly corresponds to TRBD1 (6 bases). CDR3 length: 16 amino acids. The V gene lost 1 base and the J gene lost 0 bases, with 10 bases spanning the gap. In germline, CDR1 is MGHRA, CDR2 YSYEKL. The CDR3 DNA is TGCGCCAGCAGCCAAGCCGGACAGCTTAGCAATCAGCCCCAGCATTTT. Its protein product is CASSQAGQLSNQPQHF.

V usage is TRBV18 and J usage is TRBJ2-1, with D uncertain. Germline CDR1 is KGHSH and CDR2 is LQKENI. V lost 3 bases and J 8 bases, leaving 8 bases between the germline ends. CDR3 length: 12 residues. In DNA, the CDR3 is TGTGCCAGCTCACCTGCCGAGTATGAGCAGTTCTTC. It codes for CASSPAEYEQFF.

The rearrangement uses TRBV18 and TRBJ2-3; either TRBD1 or TRBD2 may fit D (5 bases each). The V end was cut by 3 bases, the J end by 0 bases, with 31 bases between. The CDR3 length is 22 residues. Germline CDR1 reads KGHSH; CDR2 reads LQKENI. The CDR3 here is CASSPISSRDRSPTYSTDTQYF. The CDR3 nucleotides are TGTGCCAGCTCACCCATTTCCTCCCGGGACCGCAGCCCGACTTATAGCACAGATACGCAGTATTTT. Filled out from reference TRBV18 and TRBJ2-3, the complete variable domain reads NAGVMQNPRHLVRRRGQEARLRCSPMKGHSHVYWYRQLPEEGLKFMVYLQKENIIDESGMPKERFSAEFPKEGPSILRIQQVVRGDSAAYFCASSPISSRDRSPTYSTDTQYFGPGTRLTVL.